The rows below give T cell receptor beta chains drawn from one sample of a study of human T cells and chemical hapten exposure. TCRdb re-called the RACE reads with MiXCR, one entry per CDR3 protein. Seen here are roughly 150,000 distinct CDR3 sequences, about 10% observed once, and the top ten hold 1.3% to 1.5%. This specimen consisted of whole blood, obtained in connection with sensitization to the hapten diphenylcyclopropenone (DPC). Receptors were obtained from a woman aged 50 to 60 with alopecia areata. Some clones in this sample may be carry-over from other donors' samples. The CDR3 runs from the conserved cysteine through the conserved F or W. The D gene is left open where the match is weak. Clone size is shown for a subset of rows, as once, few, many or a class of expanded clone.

CASSLTPDPYNEQFF TGTGCCAGCAGTCTCACTCCCGACCCCTACAATGAGCAGTTCTTC TRBV12-3/TRBV12-4 - - TRBJ2-1
CASSRREGENTEAFF TGTGCCAGCAGCCGTCGGGAAGGGGAGAACACTGAAGCTTTCTTT TRBV4-2 - - TRBJ1-1
CASSLVTVNTEAFF TGTGCCAGCAGCTTGGTGACGGTGAACACTGAAGCTTTCTTT TRBV5-5 - - TRBJ1-1
CSAGLDLETQYF TGCAGCGCAGGACTAGATCTGGAGACCCAGTACTTC TRBV29-1 TRBD2 few TRBJ2-5
CSVDSPGTASNYGYTF TGCAGCGTTGATTCCCCGGGAACGGCGTCTAACTATGGCTACACCTTC TRBV29-1 - - TRBJ1-2
CASIPGGQGNQPQHF TGTGCCAGTATCCCGGGGGGACAGGGCAATCAGCCCCAGCATTTT TRBV19 TRBD1 medium-sized TRBJ1-5
CASSHDRDQPQHF TGTGCCAGCAGCCACGACAGGGACCAGCCCCAGCATTTT TRBV6-5 TRBD1 many TRBJ1-5
CASSLTRIPSPNEKLFF TGTGCCAGCAGCTTGACACGGATCCCGAGCCCGAATGAAAAACTGTTTTTT TRBV7-9 - many TRBJ1-4
CASSLETGGEQYF TGCGCCAGCAGCTTGGAGACAGGGGGCGAGCAGTACTTC TRBV5-1 TRBD1 few TRBJ2-7
CASSRRPGQGIEQYF TGTGCCAGCAGCCGACGGCCGGGACAGGGTATCGAGCAGTACTTC TRBV14 TRBD1 few TRBJ2-7
CASSKGRGGGAIKPIVRNTEAFF TGTGCCAGCAGCAAAGGCCGAGGAGGGGGCGCAATAAAACCCATCGTACGAAACACTGAAGCTTTCTTT TRBV21-1 - - TRBJ1-1
CSVEVRAGGKATEAFF TGCAGCGTTGAAGTTCGGGCAGGAGGAAAGGCTACTGAAGCTTTCTTT TRBV29-1 - - TRBJ1-1
CSVSSSGRANEQFF TGCAGCGTTTCTTCGAGCGGGAGGGCCAATGAGCAGTTCTTC TRBV29-1 TRBD2 many TRBJ2-1
CASSLWASGGNEQFF TGTGCCAGCAGCTTATGGGCTAGCGGGGGCAATGAGCAGTTCTTC TRBV7-9 TRBD2 many TRBJ2-1
CASSNVAGTYEQYF TGCGCCAGCAGCAACGTAGCGGGAACTTACGAGCAGTACTTC TRBV10-2 TRBD2 few TRBJ2-7
CASSESGTGAYEQYF TGTGCCAGCAGTGAATCCGGGACAGGGGCCTACGAGCAGTACTTC TRBV25-1 TRBD1 few TRBJ2-7
CASTQGLAGGGAYEQYF TGTGCCAGCACCCAGGGACTAGCGGGAGGGGGGGCCTACGAGCAGTACTTC TRBV7-2 TRBD2 few TRBJ2-7
CSAEGLAGFTDTQYF TGCAGTGCGGAAGGACTAGCGGGGTTCACAGATACGCAGTATTTT TRBV20-1 TRBD2 few TRBJ2-3
CSAYSGRSGYGYTF TGCAGTGCTTATTCCGGGCGTTCCGGCTATGGCTACACCTTC TRBV20-1 - - TRBJ1-2
CSVGEGRQGQRYEQYF TGCAGCGTGGGAGAAGGGAGGCAGGGGCAAAGGTACGAGCAGTACTTC TRBV29-1 - - TRBJ2-7
CASSVEMGRGGYTF TGTGCCAGCAGCGTAGAGATGGGGCGAGGAGGCTACACCTTC TRBV9 - many TRBJ1-2
CAWAGLAGTRETQYF TGTGCCTGGGCGGGACTAGCGGGAACTCGAGAGACCCAGTACTTC TRBV30 TRBD2 - TRBJ2-5
CASTERPSTDTQYF TGTGCCAGCACCGAGAGACCTAGCACAGATACGCAGTATTTT TRBV12-3/TRBV12-4 - - TRBJ2-3
CASSYFAQGPSYEQYF TGTGCCAGCAGTTACTTCGCACAGGGGCCCTCCTACGAGCAGTACTTC TRBV6-6 TRBD1 few TRBJ2-7
CSARVSGVYGYTF TGCAGTGCTAGAGTAAGCGGCGTCTATGGCTACACCTTC TRBV20-1 - few TRBJ1-2
CAISRTSGHGDTQYF TGTGCCATCAGCAGGACTAGCGGCCACGGGGATACGCAGTATTTT TRBV10-3 TRBD2 many TRBJ2-3
CTSAHTGGGRVEQYF TGTACCAGCGCTCATACCGGGGGCGGGAGGGTTGAGCAGTACTTC TRBV6-6 TRBD2 - TRBJ2-7
CASSRQGVDNQPQHF TGTGCCAGCAGTCGACAGGGGGTGGACAATCAGCCCCAGCATTTT TRBV21-1 - many TRBJ1-5
CASSTPGQGSEQYF TGTGCCAGCAGCACTCCGGGACAGGGCAGCGAGCAGTACTTC TRBV4-2 TRBD1 few TRBJ2-7
CASRKYLAGEGNEQFF TGTGCCAGCAGAAAATACCTAGCGGGAGAGGGAAATGAGCAGTTCTTC TRBV2 TRBD2 - TRBJ2-1
CASSLDGLNYGYTF TGTGCCAGCAGTTTGGACGGACTGAACTATGGCTACACCTTC TRBV6-2/TRBV6-3 - few TRBJ1-2
CASSLGTVEKLFF TGTGCCAGCAGTTTGGGGACAGTCGAAAAACTGTTTTTT TRBV12-3/TRBV12-4 TRBD1 many TRBJ1-4
CASSEALRLSSYNEQFF TGTGCCAGCAGTGAAGCGCTGCGGCTTAGCTCCTACAATGAGCAGTTCTTC TRBV2 - few TRBJ2-1
CASSFSRTGEQYF TGTGCCAGCAGCTTCTCTAGGACTGGGGAGCAGTACTTC TRBV11-3 - - TRBJ2-7
CASSPPGLGRDTQYF TGTGCCAGCAGTCCCCCGGGACTAGGTCGAGATACGCAGTATTTT TRBV12-3/TRBV12-4 TRBD2 few TRBJ2-3
CASSSTGNNQPQHF TGTGCCAGCAGTTCTACAGGAAACAATCAGCCCCAGCATTTT TRBV28 - many TRBJ1-5
CASTLDALREQYF TGTGCCAGCACCCTAGACGCCCTAAGGGAGCAGTACTTC TRBV6-2/TRBV6-3 - - TRBJ2-7
CASRRRDRALGEQYF TGTGCCAGCAGGCGTCGGGACAGGGCCTTAGGCGAGCAGTACTTC TRBV28 TRBD1 few TRBJ2-7
CASSLGDRGRNQPQHF TGTGCCAGCAGCTTAGGGGACAGGGGGCGCAATCAGCCCCAGCATTTT TRBV11-2 TRBD1 few TRBJ1-5
CASNTGTREGTGELFF TGTGCCAGTAACACGGGGACTCGGGAAGGTACCGGGGAGCTGTTTTTT TRBV19 - - TRBJ2-2
CASSARRGARGSPLHF TGTGCCAGCAGCGCGCGTCGGGGGGCGCGAGGTTCACCCCTCCACTTT TRBV7-2 - - TRBJ1-6
CASSVAGTQQNYGYTF TGTGCCAGCAGCGTCGCCGGGACCCAGCAGAACTATGGCTACACCTTC TRBV5-4 - - TRBJ1-2
CASSNLFNEQFF TGTGCCAGCAGCAACCTTTTCAATGAGCAGTTCTTC TRBV27 - many TRBJ2-1
CSASPYTEAFF TGCAGTGCTTCCCCTTACACTGAAGCTTTCTTT TRBV20-1 - - TRBJ1-1
CASSLTGTGSNEQFF TGTGCCAGTAGTCTTACCGGGACAGGGAGTAATGAGCAGTTCTTC TRBV19 TRBD1 - TRBJ2-1